This TCR beta chain was observed in a study of PD-1 and CTLA-4 blockade in melanoma. TCRdb keeps only in-frame clones here, not all; method: immunoSEQ multiplex PCR. The profile shows 15,000 to 20,000 clones, about 69% of them singletons. The receptor was isolated from a human donor with melanoma. Material: CD8+ T cells from peripheral blood, obtained before anti-PD-1 treatment.

Written as DNA, the CDR3 is TGTGCCAGCAGTTACACAGGGGGCTACACCGGGGAGCTGTTTTTT. This encodes CASSYTGGYTGELFF. The V gene is TRBV6-5, the J gene TRBJ2-2, with 9 bases aligning to TRBD1. The germline gives CDR1 MNHEY, CDR2 SVGAGI. With 2 bases clipped from V and 3 bases from J, the junction kept 1 base outside the gene matches. The CDR3 contains 15 residues.